This is a list of T cell receptor beta chains from one sample in a study of cytomegalovirus exposure and HLA in healthy donors. The method was immunoSEQ multiplex PCR; TCRdb's version includes in-frame clones alone and lacks a portion of them. This sample's table has approximately 150,000 clones. The sequenced material came from PBMCs. Receptor source: a woman aged 40 to 50 in good health and CMV-seronegative. Each CDR3 is given with its conserved first and last residue. The D gene is left open where the match is weak.

D gene	V gene	J gene	CDR3 protein	CDR3 DNA
TRBD1	TRBV7-9	TRBJ2-2	CASSYRGTGELFF	TGTGCCAGCAGCTACAGGGGTACCGGGGAGCTGTTTTTT
.	TRBV7-2	TRBJ1-5	CASSPYSNQPQHF	TGTGCCAGCTCGCCCTATAGCAATCAGCCCCAGCATTTT
TRBD1	TRBV19	TRBJ1-5	CASVGQGNQPQHF	TGTGCCAGTGTTGGACAGGGCAATCAGCCCCAGCATTTT
.	TRBV15	TRBJ1-5	CATSTGGGGNSNQPQHF	TGTGCCACCAGCACCGGCGGGGGAGGGAATAGCAATCAGCCCCAGCATTTT
.	TRBV28	TRBJ2-5	CASSLTGKETQYF	TGTGCCAGCAGTTTAACGGGGAAAGAGACCCAGTACTTC
TRBD1	TRBV9	TRBJ1-1	CASSPRDRGLNEAFF	TGTGCCAGCAGCCCCAGGGACAGGGGGCTAAATGAAGCTTTCTTT
.	TRBV4-3	TRBJ2-7	CASSQAAQGFYEQYF	TGCGCCAGCAGCCAGGCCGCACAGGGTTTCTACGAGCAGTACTTC
TRBD1	TRBV4-1	TRBJ1-1	CASSQVGQMNTEAFF	TGCGCCAGCAGCCAGGTGGGACAGATGAACACTGAAGCTTTCTTT
.	TRBV19	TRBJ1-1	CASRSRVRNTEAFF	TGTGCCAGTAGGAGCAGGGTGAGGAACACTGAAGCTTTCTTT
.	TRBV5-1	TRBJ2-1	CASSLAGGVRSNEQFF	TGCGCCAGCAGCTTGGCCGGCGGGGTGAGAAGCAATGAGCAGTTCTTC
.	TRBV7-3	TRBJ1-1	CASSLMSEGEAFF	TGTGCCAGCAGCTTAATGTCGGAGGGTGAAGCTTTCTTT
TRBD2	TRBV14	TRBJ2-2	CASSHRGRAGELFF	TGTGCCAGCAGCCACCGGGGGAGGGCCGGGGAGCTGTTTTTT
.	TRBV7-6	TRBJ2-7	CASSLEPTGGSPSYEQYF	TGTGCCAGCAGCTTAGAACCTACCGGGGGTTCACCTTCCTACGAGCAGTACTTC
TRBD1	TRBV5-6	TRBJ2-2	CASSWTGVGGELFF	TGTGCCAGCAGCTGGACAGGGGTGGGCGGGGAGCTGTTTTTT
.	TRBV16	TRBJ1-6	CASSQSGQGYSPLHF	TGTGCCAGCAGCCAATCGGGGCAGGGGTATTCACCCCTCCACTTT
TRBD1	TRBV5-1	TRBJ2-7	CASSLEGAPYEQYF	TGCGCCAGCAGCTTGGAGGGGGCCCCCTACGAGCAGTACTTC
TRBD1	TRBV5-1	TRBJ1-3	CASSTGQFSGNTIYF	TGCGCCAGCAGCACGGGACAGTTCTCTGGAAACACCATATATTTT
.	TRBV7-3	TRBJ2-1	CASSPGRRNEQFF	TGTGCCAGCAGCCCCGGCCGGAGGAATGAGCAGTTCTTC
TRBD1	TRBV13	TRBJ1-4	CASSSTGLGEKLFF	TGTGCCAGCAGCTCGACAGGGTTGGGAGAAAAACTGTTTTTT
.	TRBV5-1	TRBJ1-1	CASSLAGADRGARAFF	TGCGCCAGCAGCTTGGCTGGGGCGGATAGGGGCGCGAGGGCTTTCTTT
TRBD1	TRBV27	TRBJ2-2	CASSPTGVRDTGELFF	TGTGCCAGCAGTCCGACAGGGGTAAGGGACACCGGGGAGCTGTTTTTT
.	TRBV7-2	TRBJ1-3	CASSLQYSGNTIYF	TGTGCCAGCAGCTTACAGTACTCTGGAAACACCATATATTTT
TRBD1	TRBV15	TRBJ2-1	CATSSGQGPVREQFF	TGTGCCACCAGCTCGGGACAGGGGCCCGTTAGAGAGCAGTTCTTC
TRBD1	TRBV6-6	TRBJ2-3	CASSYGQGAEDTQYF	TGTGCCAGCAGTTACGGACAGGGGGCAGAAGATACGCAGTATTTT
.	TRBV7-2	TRBJ1-4	CASSSLGRTSNEKLFF	TGTGCCAGCAGCTCCTTAGGACGGACTTCTAATGAAAAACTGTTTTTT